This T cell receptor (beta chain) was sequenced during a study of neurological immune-mediated disorders. Over 200 million TCR-beta sequences from 15-18 subjects were obtained in each sequencing run. A single record per CDR3 protein comes from TCRdb applying MiXCR to the 5' RACE reads. The top ten clones hold 27% of a sample with some 37,000 distinct CDR3 sequences, 11% to 15% of them seen once. It was from 2 million PBMCs stored at -80 C that the unsorted libraries were obtained. The CDR3 covers 14 residues. V dropped 3 bases and J dropped 7 bases, with 13 bases sitting between them. The sequenced material came from PBMCs. This sequence was found in a woman between 50 and 59 years old with HTLV-1-associated myelopathy (HAM/TSP). V gene TRBV12-3 or TRBV12-4 combines with J gene TRBJ2-1; TRBD2 might be the D (6 bases). The CDR3 DNA reads as TGTGCCAGCAGTTTTAGTGGGGGGTGGAATGAGCAGTTCTTC. Protein: CASSFSGGWNEQFF.